This T cell receptor (beta chain) was profiled in a study of blood T cell repertoires in COVID-19. This CDR3 has 13 amino acids. Trimming took off 6 bases at V and 3 bases at J, with 8 bases between the two ends. Germline lookup yields CDR1 LNHDA and CDR2 SQIVND (reference sequence). Assay: immunoSEQ multiplex PCR; the TCRdb copy retains only in-frame clones and omits some. The data show around 180,000 clones, about 82% seen once. The chain recombines TRBV19 with TRBJ2-2; D unresolved. This TCR derives from a woman in her twenties or thirties with acute or convalescent COVID-19. Material for sequencing was peripheral blood. The CDR3 sequence is CASRFTDTGELFF. The CDR3 DNA reads as TGTGCCAGTAGATTTACAGACACCGGGGAGCTGTTTTTT.